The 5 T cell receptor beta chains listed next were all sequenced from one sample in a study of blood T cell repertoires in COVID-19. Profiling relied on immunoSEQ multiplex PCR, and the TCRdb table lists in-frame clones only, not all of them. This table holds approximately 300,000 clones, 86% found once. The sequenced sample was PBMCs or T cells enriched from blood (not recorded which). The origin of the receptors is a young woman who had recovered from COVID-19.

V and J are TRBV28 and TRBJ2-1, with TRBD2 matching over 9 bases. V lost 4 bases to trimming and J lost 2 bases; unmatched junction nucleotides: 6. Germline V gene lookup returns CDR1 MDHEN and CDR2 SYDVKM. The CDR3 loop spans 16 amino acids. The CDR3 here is CASSSTASGAYNEQFF. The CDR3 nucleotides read TGTGCCAGCAGTTCCACCGCTAGCGGGGCCTACAATGAGCAGTTCTTC.

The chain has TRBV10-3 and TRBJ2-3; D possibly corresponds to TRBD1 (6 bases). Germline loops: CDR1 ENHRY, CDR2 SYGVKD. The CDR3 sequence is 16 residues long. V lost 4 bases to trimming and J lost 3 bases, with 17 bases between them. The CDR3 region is CAISGIDTGITDTQYF. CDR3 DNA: TGTGCCATCAGTGGAATAGACACAGGGATTACAGATACGCAGTATTTT.

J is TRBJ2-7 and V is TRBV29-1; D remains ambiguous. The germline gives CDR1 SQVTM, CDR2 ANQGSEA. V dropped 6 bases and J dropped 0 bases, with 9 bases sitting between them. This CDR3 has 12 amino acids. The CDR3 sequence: CSVQAPSYEQYF. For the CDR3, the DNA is TGCAGCGTGCAGGCCCCCTCCTACGAGCAGTACTTC.

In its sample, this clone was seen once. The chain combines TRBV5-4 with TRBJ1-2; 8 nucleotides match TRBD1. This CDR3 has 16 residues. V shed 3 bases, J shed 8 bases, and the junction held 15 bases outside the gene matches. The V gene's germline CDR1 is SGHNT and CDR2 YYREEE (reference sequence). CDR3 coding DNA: TGTGCCAGCAGCTCTACCCTCTTTTCGGACAGGGACGGCTACACCTTC. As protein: CASSSTLFSDRDGYTF.

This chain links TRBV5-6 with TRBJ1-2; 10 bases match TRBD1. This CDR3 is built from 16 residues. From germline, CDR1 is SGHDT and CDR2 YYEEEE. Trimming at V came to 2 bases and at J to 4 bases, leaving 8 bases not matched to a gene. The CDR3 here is CASSLAGTGAPYGYTF. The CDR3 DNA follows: TGTGCCAGCAGCTTAGCCGGGACAGGGGCTCCCTATGGCTACACCTTC.